The rows below give T cell receptor beta chains drawn from one sample of a study of blood T cell repertoires in COVID-19. Assay used: immunoSEQ multiplex PCR; TCRdb lists only in-frame clones, some missing. The sample has some 140,000 clones, 75% to 90% seen once. The specimen was peripheral blood. The receptors were sampled from a woman aged 50 to 65 who had recovered from COVID-19. Both conserved end residues are part of each CDR3. A D gene is named only where the DNA matches it firmly. Clone size is shown for a subset of rows, as once, few, many or a class of expanded clone.

>TRBV5-8|TRBJ2-4|TRBD2|NA|16
CASSLGGGGGPYIQYF
TGTGCCAGCAGCCTCGGGGGGGGCGGCGGACCCTACATTCAGTACTTC
>TRBV4-1|TRBJ2-7|TRBD2|NA|17
CASSQASGAGGLYEQYF
TGCGCCAGCAGCCAAGCGAGTGGCGCGGGAGGGCTCTACGAGCAGTACTTC
>TRBV5-5|TRBJ1-1|NA|NA|13
CASSLLDNTEAFF
TGTGCCAGCAGCTTGTTAGATAACACTGAAGCTTTCTTT
>TRBV5-1|TRBJ1-5|NA|few|14
CASSPDGGNQPQHF
TGCGCCAGCAGCCCGGACGGGGGAAATCAGCCCCAGCATTTT
>TRBV29-1|TRBJ2-1|TRBD1|NA|11
CSVGGDRTKFF
TGCAGCGTTGGAGGGGACAGGACAAAGTTCTTC
>TRBV19|TRBJ2-5|TRBD2|NA|14
CASSIILGGETQYF
TGTGCCAGTAGTATAATATTGGGGGGGGAGACCCAGTACTTC
>TRBV4-1|TRBJ2-1|NA|NA|13
CASSQDTGGVSIF
TGCGCCAGCAGCCAAGATACAGGGGGGGTCAGTATCTTC
>TRBV2|TRBJ1-2|NA|NA|13
CASNGQLNYGYTF
TGTGCCAGCAACGGACAGCTTAACTATGGCTACACCTTC
>TRBV30|TRBJ1-5|NA|NA|13
CAWSPDGFQPQHF
TGTGCCTGGAGTCCTGACGGGTTTCAGCCCCAGCATTTT
>TRBV4-2|TRBJ2-2|TRBD2|NA|19
CASSQDLVGRAGRSGELFF
TGTGCCAGCAGCCAAGATCTGGTCGGGAGGGCCGGCCGTTCCGGGGAGCTGTTTTTT
>TRBV10-3|TRBJ1-1|TRBD1|NA|14
CAITPTGMRTEAFF
TGTGCCATCACTCCGACAGGGATGAGGACTGAAGCTTTCTTT
>TRBV2|TRBJ1-6|NA|NA|15
CASRNQFSYNSPLHF
TGTGCCAGCAGAAATCAGTTTTCCTATAATTCACCCCTCCACTTT
>TRBV4-3|TRBJ2-7|TRBD1|NA|15
CASSQEDRGTYEQYF
TGCGCCAGCAGCCAAGAGGACAGGGGGACATACGAGCAGTACTTC
>TRBV7-2|TRBJ2-5|NA|NA|13
CASSLDRWETQYF
TGTGCCAGCAGCTTAGATCGGTGGGAGACCCAGTACTTC
>TRBV6-5|TRBJ2-4|NA|NA|15
CASSRGQSGRNIQYF
TGTGCCAGCAGCCGCGGACAGTCGGGTCGAAACATTCAGTACTTC
>TRBV4-1|TRBJ1-1|NA|NA|17
CASSQASTRQAGTEAFF
TGCGCCAGCAGCCAAGCCTCCACCAGACAGGCTGGCACTGAAGCTTTCTTT
>TRBV20-1|TRBJ2-1|NA|NA|11
CSAGTPNEQFF
TGCAGTGCCGGGACTCCCAATGAGCAGTTCTTC
>TRBV18|TRBJ1-1|TRBD1|NA|19
CASSPLFSVGGQRNTEAFF
TGTGCCAGCTCACCATTATTTTCGGTAGGGGGCCAGAGGAACACTGAAGCTTTCTTT
>TRBV2|TRBJ2-5|NA|NA|15
CASKGWRGPQETQYF
TGTGCCAGCAAAGGGTGGCGGGGGCCTCAAGAGACCCAGTACTTC
>TRBV3-1/TRBV3-2|TRBJ1-2|NA|NA|14
CASSQVGRGYGYTF
TGTGCCAGCAGCCAAGTGGGTAGGGGATATGGCTACACCTTC
>TRBV6-2/TRBV6-3|TRBJ2-2|TRBD2|NA|16
CASSYSAGGATGELFF
TGTGCCAGCAGTTACTCGGCGGGGGGCGCTACCGGGGAGCTGTTTTTT
>TRBV7-9|TRBJ1-2|TRBD1|NA|13
CASSRGQVESYTF
TGTGCCAGCAGCCGGGGACAGGTTGAAAGCTACACCTTC
>TRBV2|TRBJ2-7|TRBD2|NA|13
CASSLAEGAEQYF
TGTGCCAGCAGTCTAGCGGAGGGCGCCGAGCAGTACTTC
>TRBV7-9|TRBJ1-3|TRBD1|NA|13
CASKTGNQLPIYF
TGTGCCAGCAAGACAGGGAATCAGCTTCCCATATATTTT
>TRBV5-1|TRBJ2-7|TRBD2|once|14
CASSFGGSSYEQYF
TGCGCCAGCAGCTTCGGCGGGAGCTCCTACGAGCAGTACTTC
>TRBV4-1|TRBJ2-1|NA|NA|13
CASSQVGYNEQFF
TGCGCCAGCAGCCAAGTCGGCTACAATGAGCAGTTCTTC
>TRBV5-1|TRBJ2-3|NA|NA|15
CASSRDKRGTDTQYF
TGCGCCAGCAGCAGGGACAAAAGGGGCACAGATACGCAGTATTTT
>TRBV19|TRBJ2-7|NA|many|13
CASSRTVSYEQYF
TGTGCCAGTAGTAGGACTGTCTCCTACGAGCAGTACTTC
>TRBV4-1|TRBJ1-5|TRBD1|NA|18
CASSTGTGGLSGNQPQHF
TGCGCCAGCAGCACCGGGACAGGGGGCTTGTCAGGCAATCAGCCCCAGCATTTT
>TRBV4-1|TRBJ1-1|NA|NA|15
CASSTPGTGSTEAFF
TGCGCCAGCAGCACACCCGGGACCGGGAGCACTGAAGCTTTCTTT
>TRBV5-1|TRBJ2-3|TRBD1|NA|16
CASSLGQGSRTDTQYF
TGCGCCAGCAGCCTGGGACAGGGGAGTCGCACAGATACGCAGTATTTT
>TRBV4-3|TRBJ2-7|TRBD1|NA|15
CASSPWTGSSYEQYF
TGCGCCAGCAGCCCCTGGACAGGGAGCTCCTACGAGCAGTACTTC
>TRBV4-1|TRBJ1-2|NA|NA|16
CASSPLSRGTSYGYTF
TGCGCCAGCAGCCCACTAAGTCGAGGGACAAGCTATGGCTACACCTTC
>TRBV7-9|TRBJ1-1|TRBD1|NA|14
CASRLSGGYTEAFF
TGTGCCAGCAGGTTGTCAGGGGGTTATACTGAAGCTTTCTTT
>TRBV5-1|TRBJ1-1|NA|NA|14
CASSLGKAGDGAFF
TGCGCCAGCAGCTTGGGGAAGGCAGGGGATGGGGCTTTCTTT
>TRBV28|TRBJ2-7|NA|NA|15
CASSLYSSGRGEQYF
TGTGCCAGCAGTTTATACTCGTCAGGGCGAGGCGAGCAGTACTTC
>TRBV27|TRBJ1-5|NA|NA|14
CASSPRTVAQPQHF
TGTGCCAGCAGTCCGCGGACAGTAGCTCAGCCCCAGCATTTT
>TRBV3-1/TRBV3-2|TRBJ1-4|NA|NA|14
CASSQGTGEGELFF
TGTGCCAGCAGCCAAGGGACTGGTGAGGGGGAACTGTTTTTT
>TRBV29-1|TRBJ2-2|NA|once|13
CSVGRGSTGELFF
TGCAGCGTTGGCCGAGGATCCACCGGGGAGCTGTTTTTT
>TRBV7-2|TRBJ2-3|TRBD2|many|17
CASSLELAGAFGDTQYF
TGTGCCAGCAGCTTAGAACTAGCGGGAGCGTTCGGCGATACGCAGTATTTT
>TRBV7-9|TRBJ2-2|TRBD2|NA|16
CASSSRTSADTGELFF
TGTGCCAGCAGCTCAAGGACTAGCGCAGACACCGGGGAGCTGTTTTTT
>TRBV15|TRBJ2-7|NA|NA|14
CATSWKSAAYEQYF
TGTGCCACCAGTTGGAAGAGCGCGGCCTACGAGCAGTACTTC
>TRBV5-1|TRBJ1-2|NA|NA|13
CASSLGTAYGYTF
TGCGCCAGCAGCTTGGGGACAGCCTATGGCTACACCTTC
>TRBV18|TRBJ1-2|NA|once|14
CASSPLQGMDGYTF
TGTGCCAGCTCACCGCTACAGGGTATGGATGGCTACACCTTC
>TRBV18|TRBJ1-1|NA|NA|14
CASSTRDWNTEAFF
TGTGCCAGCTCTACGAGGGATTGGAACACTGAAGCTTTCTTT
>TRBV5-1|TRBJ1-6|NA|NA|16
CASSLSGGSDNSPLHF
TGCGCCAGCAGCTTGAGCGGGGGGTCCGATAATTCACCCCTCCACTTT
>TRBV11-2|TRBJ2-1|TRBD1|few|15
CASSHYRGSYNEQFF
TGTGCCAGCAGCCACTACAGGGGTTCCTACAATGAGCAGTTCTTC
>TRBV3-1/TRBV3-2|TRBJ1-2|TRBD1|NA|13
CASSPGDRVGYTF
TGTGCCAGCAGCCCAGGGGACAGGGTGGGCTACACCTTC
>TRBV5-5|TRBJ2-3|TRBD1|NA|14
CASSFRDRGNTQYF
TGTGCCAGCAGCTTCCGGGACAGGGGAAATACGCAGTATTTT
>TRBV19|TRBJ2-1|TRBD1|once|17
CASSIDLETGAPNEQFF
TGTGCCAGTAGTATAGATCTGGAGACAGGGGCTCCGAATGAGCAGTTCTTC
>TRBV7-2|TRBJ2-1|NA|NA|14
CASSFSQGSNEQFF
TGTGCCAGCAGCTTTAGTCAGGGGTCCAATGAGCAGTTCTTC
>TRBV27|TRBJ1-6|NA|NA|15
CASSPRGADNSPLHF
TGTGCCAGCAGTCCCCGCGGGGCAGATAATTCACCCCTCCACTTT
>TRBV12-3/TRBV12-4|TRBJ1-5|NA|NA|12
CASSPGNQPQHF
TGTGCCAGCAGTCCCGGTAATCAGCCCCAGCATTTT
>TRBV10-3|TRBJ1-2|TRBD1|once|14
CAIRYSTGDYGYTF
TGTGCCATCAGATACTCTACAGGGGACTATGGCTACACCTTC
>TRBV5-4|TRBJ2-1|NA|NA|14
CASSFGGYRYEQFF
TGTGCCAGCAGCTTTGGCGGATATAGGTATGAGCAGTTCTTC